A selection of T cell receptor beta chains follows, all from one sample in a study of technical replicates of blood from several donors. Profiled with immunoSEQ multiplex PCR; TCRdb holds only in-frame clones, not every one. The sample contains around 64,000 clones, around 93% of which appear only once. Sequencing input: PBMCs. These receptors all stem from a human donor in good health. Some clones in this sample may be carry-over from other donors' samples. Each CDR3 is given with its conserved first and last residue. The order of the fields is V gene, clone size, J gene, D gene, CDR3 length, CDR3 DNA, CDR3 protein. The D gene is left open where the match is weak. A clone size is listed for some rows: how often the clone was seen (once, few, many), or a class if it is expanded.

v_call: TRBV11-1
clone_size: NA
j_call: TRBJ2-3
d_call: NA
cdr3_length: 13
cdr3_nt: TGTGCCAGCAGCTCGATCCGGGGATCTTTCCAGTATTTT
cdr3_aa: CASSSIRGSFQYF

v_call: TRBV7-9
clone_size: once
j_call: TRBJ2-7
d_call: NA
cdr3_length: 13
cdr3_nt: TGTGCCAGCAGCTTAGTAGACACCTACGAGCAGTACTTC
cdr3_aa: CASSLVDTYEQYF

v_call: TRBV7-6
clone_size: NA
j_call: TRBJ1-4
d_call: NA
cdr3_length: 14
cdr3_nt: TGTGCCAGCAGCTTACGTGGGACATACGAAAAACTGTTTTTT
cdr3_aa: CASSLRGTYEKLFF

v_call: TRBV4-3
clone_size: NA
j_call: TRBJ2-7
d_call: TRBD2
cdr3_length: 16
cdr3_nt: TGCGCCAGCAGCCAAGATGCGGCGGGGGGGCTTTACGAGCAGTACTTC
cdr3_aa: CASSQDAAGGLYEQYF

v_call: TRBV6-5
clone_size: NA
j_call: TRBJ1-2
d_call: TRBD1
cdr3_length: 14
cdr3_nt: TGTGCCAGCAGTTTCCAGGGGGCGGACTATGGCTACACCTTC
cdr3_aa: CASSFQGADYGYTF

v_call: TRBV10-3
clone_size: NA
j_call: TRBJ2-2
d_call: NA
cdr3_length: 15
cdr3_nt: TGTGCCATCAGTGGGGGCCAAACGAACACCGGGGAGCTGTTTTTT
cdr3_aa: CAISGGQTNTGELFF

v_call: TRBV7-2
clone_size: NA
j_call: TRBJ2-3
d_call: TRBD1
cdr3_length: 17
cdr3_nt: TGTGCCAGCAGCTTAATTGGACAGGGGGCCCCCACAGATACGCAGTATTTT
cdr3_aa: CASSLIGQGAPTDTQYF

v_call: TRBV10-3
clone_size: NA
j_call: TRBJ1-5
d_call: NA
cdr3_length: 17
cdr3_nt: TGTGCCAGCGCGGCATCAGGAGGAGCGGGGGGCAATCAGCCCCAGCATTTT
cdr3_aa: CASAASGGAGGNQPQHF

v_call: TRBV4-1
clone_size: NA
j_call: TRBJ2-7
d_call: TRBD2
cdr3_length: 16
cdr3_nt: TGCGCCAGCAGGGCGACTACTAGCGGGGGCTCCTACGAGCAGTACTTC
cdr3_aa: CASRATTSGGSYEQYF

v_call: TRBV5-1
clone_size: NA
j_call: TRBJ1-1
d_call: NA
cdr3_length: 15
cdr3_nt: TGCGCCAGCAGCTTTCAGGGAGGGGGGAACACTGAAGCTTTCTTT
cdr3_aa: CASSFQGGGNTEAFF

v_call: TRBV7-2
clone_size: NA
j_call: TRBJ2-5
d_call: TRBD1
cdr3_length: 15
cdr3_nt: TGTGCCAGCAGCTCCCAGGGGACAGGGCGACAGACCCAGTACTTC
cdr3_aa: CASSSQGTGRQTQYF

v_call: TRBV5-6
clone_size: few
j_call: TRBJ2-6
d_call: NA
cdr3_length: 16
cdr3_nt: TGTGCCAGCAGCGCCTTACCGAGCTCTGGGGCCAACGTCCTGACTTTC
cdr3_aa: CASSALPSSGANVLTF

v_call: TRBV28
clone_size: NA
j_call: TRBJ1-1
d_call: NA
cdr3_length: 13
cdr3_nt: TGTGCCAGCATAGCAGGGGTTGGGACTGAAGCTTTCTTT
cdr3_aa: CASIAGVGTEAFF

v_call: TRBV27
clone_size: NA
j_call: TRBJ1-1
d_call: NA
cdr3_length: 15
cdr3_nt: TGTGCCAGCAGTTTATCCAAGGGGGAAGACACTGAAGCTTTCTTT
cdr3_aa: CASSLSKGEDTEAFF

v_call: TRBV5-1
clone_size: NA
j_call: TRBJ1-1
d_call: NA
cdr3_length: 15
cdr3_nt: TGCGCCAGCAGCTTGGGGGACACAAAGAACACTGAAGCTTTCTTT
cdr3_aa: CASSLGDTKNTEAFF

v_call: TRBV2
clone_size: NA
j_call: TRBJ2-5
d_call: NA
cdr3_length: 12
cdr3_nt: TGTGCCAGCAGGCTTAGTTCTCAGACCCAGTACTTC
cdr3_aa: CASRLSSQTQYF

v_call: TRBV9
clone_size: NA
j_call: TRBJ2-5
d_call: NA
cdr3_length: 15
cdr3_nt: TGTGCCAGCAGCGTAGGCGGGGGCCAGCAAGAGACCCAGTACTTC
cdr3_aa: CASSVGGGQQETQYF

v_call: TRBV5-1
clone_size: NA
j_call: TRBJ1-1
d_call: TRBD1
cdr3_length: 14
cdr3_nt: TGCGCCAGCATGCGGACAGGGCCGAACACTGAAGCTTTCTTT
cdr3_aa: CASMRTGPNTEAFF

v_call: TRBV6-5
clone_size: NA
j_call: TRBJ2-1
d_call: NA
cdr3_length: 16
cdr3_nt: TGTGCCAGCAGTTACTTAACTAGAGCCTCCTACAATGAGCAGTTCTTC
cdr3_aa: CASSYLTRASYNEQFF

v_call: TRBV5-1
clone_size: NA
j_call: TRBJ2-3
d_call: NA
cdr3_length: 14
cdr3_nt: TGCGCCAGCAGAGTCGGACTCTCGACAGATACGCAGTATTTT
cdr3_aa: CASRVGLSTDTQYF

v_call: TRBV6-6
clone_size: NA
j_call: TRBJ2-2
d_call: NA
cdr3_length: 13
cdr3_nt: TGTGCCAGCAGTTACTCGAGTCACCAGGAGCTGTTTTTT
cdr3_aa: CASSYSSHQELFF

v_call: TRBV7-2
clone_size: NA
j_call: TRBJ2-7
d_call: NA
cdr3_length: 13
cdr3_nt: TGTGCCAGCAGCACTTGGGCCGAAGCCGAGCAGTACTTC
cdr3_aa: CASSTWAEAEQYF

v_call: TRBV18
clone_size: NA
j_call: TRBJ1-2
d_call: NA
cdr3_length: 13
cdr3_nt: TGTGCCAGCTCCGAACAGGGAAACTATGGCTACACCTTC
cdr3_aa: CASSEQGNYGYTF

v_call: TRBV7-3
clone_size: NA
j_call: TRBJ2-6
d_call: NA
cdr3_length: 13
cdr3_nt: TGTGCCAGCAGGTACTCTGGGGCCAACGTCCTGACTTTC
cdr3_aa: CASRYSGANVLTF

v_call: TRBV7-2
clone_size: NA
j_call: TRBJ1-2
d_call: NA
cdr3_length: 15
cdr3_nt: TGTGCCAGCAGCTTAGCTACAGGGAATCCCTATGGCTACACCTTC
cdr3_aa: CASSLATGNPYGYTF

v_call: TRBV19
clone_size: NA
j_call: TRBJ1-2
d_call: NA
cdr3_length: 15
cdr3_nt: TGTGCCAGTAGTATAAGAGGGCAGGGGACATATGGCTACACCTTC
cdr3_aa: CASSIRGQGTYGYTF

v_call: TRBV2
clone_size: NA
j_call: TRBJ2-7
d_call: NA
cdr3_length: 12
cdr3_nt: TGTGCCAGCAGCACGACGTTCCAGCGGCAGTACTTC
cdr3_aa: CASSTTFQRQYF

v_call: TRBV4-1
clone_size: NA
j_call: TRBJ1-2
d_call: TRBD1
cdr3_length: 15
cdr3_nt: TGCGCCAGCAGCCAGCCGGGACAGAACAAAAATGGCTACACCTTC
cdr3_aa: CASSQPGQNKNGYTF

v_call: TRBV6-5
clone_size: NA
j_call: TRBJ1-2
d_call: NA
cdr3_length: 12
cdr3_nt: TGTGCCAGCAGTCCAGGGGCCTATGGCTACACCTTC
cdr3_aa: CASSPGAYGYTF

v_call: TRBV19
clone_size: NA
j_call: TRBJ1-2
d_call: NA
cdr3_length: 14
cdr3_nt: TGTGCCAGTAACAAACCGGGGGACTCCCGTAGCTACACCTTC
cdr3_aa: CASNKPGDSRSYTF

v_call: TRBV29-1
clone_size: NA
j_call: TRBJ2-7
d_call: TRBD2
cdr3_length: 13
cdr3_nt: TGCAGCGGCAGCGGGAGGGGTGGCTACGAGCAGTACTTC
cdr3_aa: CSGSGRGGYEQYF

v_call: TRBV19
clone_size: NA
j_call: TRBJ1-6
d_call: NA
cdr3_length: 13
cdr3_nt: TGTGCCTCCATGGGCCAGGGCAATTCACCCCTCCACTTT
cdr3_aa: CASMGQGNSPLHF

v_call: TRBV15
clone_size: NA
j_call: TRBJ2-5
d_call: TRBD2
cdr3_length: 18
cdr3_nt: TGTGCCACCAGCAGGGACCCGGCGACTAGCTATACGGAGGAGACCCAGTACTTC
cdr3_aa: CATSRDPATSYTEETQYF

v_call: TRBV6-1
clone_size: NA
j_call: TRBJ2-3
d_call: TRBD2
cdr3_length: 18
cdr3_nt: TGTGCCAGCAGTGAATGGGGACTAGCGGGGGTGGGCACAGATACGCAGTATTTT
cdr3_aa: CASSEWGLAGVGTDTQYF

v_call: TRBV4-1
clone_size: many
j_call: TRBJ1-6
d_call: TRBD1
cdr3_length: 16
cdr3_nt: TGCGCCAGCAGCCAGATCCCGGGACAGGGGAGTTCACCCCTCCACTTT
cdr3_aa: CASSQIPGQGSSPLHF

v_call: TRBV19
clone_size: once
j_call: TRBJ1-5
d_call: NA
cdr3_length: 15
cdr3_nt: TGTGCCAGTAGGGGGGACATTTATAGCAATCAGCCCCAGCATTTT
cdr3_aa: CASRGDIYSNQPQHF

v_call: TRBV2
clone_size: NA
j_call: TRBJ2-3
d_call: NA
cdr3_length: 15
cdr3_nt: TGTGCCAGCAGGCGGCGGGGACCTAGCACAGATACGCAGTATTTT
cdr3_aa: CASRRRGPSTDTQYF

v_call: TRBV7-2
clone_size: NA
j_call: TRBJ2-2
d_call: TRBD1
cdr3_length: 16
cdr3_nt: TGTGCCAGCAGCTCGTCGACAGGGAGGAACACCGGGGAGCTGTTTTTT
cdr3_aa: CASSSSTGRNTGELFF

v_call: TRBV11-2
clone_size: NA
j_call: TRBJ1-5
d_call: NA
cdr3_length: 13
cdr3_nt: TGTGCCAGCAGCCCAGAGGGCGGTCAGCCCCAGCATTTT
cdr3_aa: CASSPEGGQPQHF

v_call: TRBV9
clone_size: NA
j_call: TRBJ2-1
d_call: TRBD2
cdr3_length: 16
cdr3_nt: TGTGCCAGCAGCGTAGTAACTAGCGGGGCCCTTAATGAGCAGTTCTTC
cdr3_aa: CASSVVTSGALNEQFF

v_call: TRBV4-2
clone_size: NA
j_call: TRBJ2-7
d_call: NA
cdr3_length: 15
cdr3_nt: TGTGCCAGCAGCCAACCCTTGGGGGGAGGAAGCGAGCAGTACTTC
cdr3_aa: CASSQPLGGGSEQYF

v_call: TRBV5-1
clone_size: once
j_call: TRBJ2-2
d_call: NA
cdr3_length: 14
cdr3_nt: TGCGCCAGCAGGTGGCTAGCCGACACCGGGGAGCTGTTTTTT
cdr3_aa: CASRWLADTGELFF

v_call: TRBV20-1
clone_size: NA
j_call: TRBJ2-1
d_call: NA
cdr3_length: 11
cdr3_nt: TGCAGTGCTAGTCGAGGCAATGAGCAGTTCTTC
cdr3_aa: CSASRGNEQFF

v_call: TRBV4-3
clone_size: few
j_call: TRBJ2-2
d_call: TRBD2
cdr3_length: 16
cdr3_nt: TGCGCCAGCAGCCAAGAGGTCGGGAGGGCCTTCGGGGAGCTGTTTTTT
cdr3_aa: CASSQEVGRAFGELFF

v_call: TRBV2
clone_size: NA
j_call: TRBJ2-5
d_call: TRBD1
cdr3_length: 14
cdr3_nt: TGTGCCAGCACGGGCACCTACAGGGGTAGGACCCAGTACTTC
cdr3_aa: CASTGTYRGRTQYF

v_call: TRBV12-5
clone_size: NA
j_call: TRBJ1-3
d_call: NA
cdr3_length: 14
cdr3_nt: TGTGCTAGTGGTCAGGGGTTCTCTGGAAACACCATATATTTT
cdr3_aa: CASGQGFSGNTIYF

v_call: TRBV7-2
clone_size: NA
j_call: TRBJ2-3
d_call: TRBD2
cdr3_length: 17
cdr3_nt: TGTGCCAGCAGCTTAGACGGGGGGGGTTCTAGCACAGATACGCAGTATTTT
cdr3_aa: CASSLDGGGSSTDTQYF

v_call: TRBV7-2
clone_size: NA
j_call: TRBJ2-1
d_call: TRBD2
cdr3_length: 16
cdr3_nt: TGTGCCAGCAGCTTGAGGTCGACTAGCGGGGTAAATGAGCAGTTCTTC
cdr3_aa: CASSLRSTSGVNEQFF

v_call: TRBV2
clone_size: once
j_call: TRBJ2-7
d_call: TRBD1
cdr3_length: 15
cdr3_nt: TGTGCCAGCAGTGACGGAACAGGGGGGTCCTACGAGCAGTACTTC
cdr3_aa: CASSDGTGGSYEQYF

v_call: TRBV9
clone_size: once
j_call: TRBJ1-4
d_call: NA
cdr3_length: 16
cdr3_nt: TGTGCCAGCAGCGTAGGTCTGGGAGCAACTAATGAAAAACTGTTTTTT
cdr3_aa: CASSVGLGATNEKLFF

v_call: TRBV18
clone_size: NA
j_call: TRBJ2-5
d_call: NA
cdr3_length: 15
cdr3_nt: TGTGCCAGCACTAGGCTGACCCTTAATCAAGAGACCCAGTACTTC
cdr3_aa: CASTRLTLNQETQYF

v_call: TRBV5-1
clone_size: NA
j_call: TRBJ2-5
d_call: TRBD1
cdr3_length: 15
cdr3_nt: TGCGCCAGCAGGCCGACAGGGGGACTTCAAGAGACCCAGTACTTC
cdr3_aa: CASRPTGGLQETQYF

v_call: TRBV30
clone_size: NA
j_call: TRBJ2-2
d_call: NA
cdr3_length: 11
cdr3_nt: TGTGCCTGGAGTCCTGCCGGGGAGCTGTTTTTT
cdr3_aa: CAWSPAGELFF